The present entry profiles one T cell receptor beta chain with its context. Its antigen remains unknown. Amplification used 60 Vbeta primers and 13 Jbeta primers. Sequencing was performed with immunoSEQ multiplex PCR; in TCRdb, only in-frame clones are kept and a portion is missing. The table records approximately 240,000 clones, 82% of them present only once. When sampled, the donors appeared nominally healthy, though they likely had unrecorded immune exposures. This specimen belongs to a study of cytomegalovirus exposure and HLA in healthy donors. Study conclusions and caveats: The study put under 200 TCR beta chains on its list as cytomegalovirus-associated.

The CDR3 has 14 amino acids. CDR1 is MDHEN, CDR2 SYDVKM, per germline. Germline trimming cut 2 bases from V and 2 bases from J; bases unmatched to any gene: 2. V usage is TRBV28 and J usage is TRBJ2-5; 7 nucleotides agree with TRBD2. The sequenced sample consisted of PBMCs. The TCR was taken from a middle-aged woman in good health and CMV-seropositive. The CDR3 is CASSLAGVQETQYF. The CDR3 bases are TGTGCCAGCAGTTTAGCGGGAGTTCAAGAGACCCAGTACTTC.